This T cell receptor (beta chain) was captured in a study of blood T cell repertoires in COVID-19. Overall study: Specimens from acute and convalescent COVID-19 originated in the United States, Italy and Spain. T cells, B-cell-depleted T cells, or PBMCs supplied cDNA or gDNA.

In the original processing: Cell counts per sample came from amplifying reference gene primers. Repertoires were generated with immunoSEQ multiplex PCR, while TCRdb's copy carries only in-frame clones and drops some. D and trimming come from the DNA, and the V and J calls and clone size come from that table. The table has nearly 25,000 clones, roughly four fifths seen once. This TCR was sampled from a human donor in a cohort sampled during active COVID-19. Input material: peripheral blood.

The CDR3 sequence is CASSPRGSGGPGESDTQYF. The CDR3 region has the DNA TGTGCCAGCAGCCCCCGGGGGAGCGGGGGCCCCGGGGAATCGGATACGCAGTATTTT. This rearrangement joins TRBV11-3 to TRBJ2-3; 8 bases match TRBD2. The CDR3 is 19 amino acids. Unmatched junction bases numbered 22, after V lost 5 bases and J lost 6 bases. From germline, CDR1 is SGHNT and CDR2 YENEEA.